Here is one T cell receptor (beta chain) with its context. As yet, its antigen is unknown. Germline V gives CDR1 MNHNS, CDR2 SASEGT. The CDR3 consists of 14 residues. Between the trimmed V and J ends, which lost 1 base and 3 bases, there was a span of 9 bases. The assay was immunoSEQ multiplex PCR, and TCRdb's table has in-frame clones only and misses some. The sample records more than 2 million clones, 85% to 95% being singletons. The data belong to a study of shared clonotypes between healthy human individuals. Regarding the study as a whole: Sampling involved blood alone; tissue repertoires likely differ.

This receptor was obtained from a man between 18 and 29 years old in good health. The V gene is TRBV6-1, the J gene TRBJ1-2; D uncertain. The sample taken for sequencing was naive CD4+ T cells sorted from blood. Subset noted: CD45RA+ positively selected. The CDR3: CASSEGRDYYGYTF. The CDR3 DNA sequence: TGTGCCAGCAGTGAAGGTAGAGATTACTATGGCTACACCTTC.